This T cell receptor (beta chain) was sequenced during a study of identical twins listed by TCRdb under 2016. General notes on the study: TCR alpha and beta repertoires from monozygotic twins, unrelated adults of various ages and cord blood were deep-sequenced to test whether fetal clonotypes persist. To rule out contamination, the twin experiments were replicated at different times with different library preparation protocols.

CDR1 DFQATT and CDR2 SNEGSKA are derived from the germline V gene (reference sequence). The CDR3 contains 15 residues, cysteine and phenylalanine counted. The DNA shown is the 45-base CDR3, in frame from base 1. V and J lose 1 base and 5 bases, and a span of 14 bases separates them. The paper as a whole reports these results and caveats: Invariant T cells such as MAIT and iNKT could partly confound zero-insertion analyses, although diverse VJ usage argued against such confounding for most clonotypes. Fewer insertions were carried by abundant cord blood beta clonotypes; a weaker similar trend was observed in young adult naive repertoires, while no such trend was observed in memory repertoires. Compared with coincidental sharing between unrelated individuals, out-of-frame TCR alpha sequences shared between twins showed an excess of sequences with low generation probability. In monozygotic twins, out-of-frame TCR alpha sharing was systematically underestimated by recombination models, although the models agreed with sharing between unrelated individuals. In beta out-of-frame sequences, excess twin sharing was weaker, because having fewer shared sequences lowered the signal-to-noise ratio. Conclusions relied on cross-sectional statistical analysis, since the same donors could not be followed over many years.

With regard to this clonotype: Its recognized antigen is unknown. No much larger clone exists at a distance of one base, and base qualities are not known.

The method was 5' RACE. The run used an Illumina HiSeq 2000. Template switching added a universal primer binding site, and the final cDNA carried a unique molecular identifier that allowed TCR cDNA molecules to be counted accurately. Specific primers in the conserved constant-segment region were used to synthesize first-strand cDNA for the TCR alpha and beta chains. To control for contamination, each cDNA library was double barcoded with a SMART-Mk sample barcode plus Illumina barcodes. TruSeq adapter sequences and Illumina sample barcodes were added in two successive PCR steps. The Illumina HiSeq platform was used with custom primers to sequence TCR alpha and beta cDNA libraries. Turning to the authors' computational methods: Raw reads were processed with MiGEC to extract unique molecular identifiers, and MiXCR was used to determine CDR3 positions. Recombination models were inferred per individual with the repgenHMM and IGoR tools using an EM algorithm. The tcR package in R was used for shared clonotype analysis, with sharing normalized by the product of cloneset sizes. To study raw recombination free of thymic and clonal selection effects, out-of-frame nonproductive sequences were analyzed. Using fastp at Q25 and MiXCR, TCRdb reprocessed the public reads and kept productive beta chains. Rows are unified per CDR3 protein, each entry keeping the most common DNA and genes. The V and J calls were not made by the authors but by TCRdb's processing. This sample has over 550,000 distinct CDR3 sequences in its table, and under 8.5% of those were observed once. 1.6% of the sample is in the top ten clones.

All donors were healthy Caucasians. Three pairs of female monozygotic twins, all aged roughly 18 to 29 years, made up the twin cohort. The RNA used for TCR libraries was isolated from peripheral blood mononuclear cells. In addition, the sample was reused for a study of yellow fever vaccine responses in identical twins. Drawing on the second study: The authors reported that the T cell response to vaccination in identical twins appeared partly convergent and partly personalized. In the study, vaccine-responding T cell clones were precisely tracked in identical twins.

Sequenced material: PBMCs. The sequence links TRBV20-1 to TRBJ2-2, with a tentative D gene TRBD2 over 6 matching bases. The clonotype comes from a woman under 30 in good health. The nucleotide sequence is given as TGCAGTGCTAGAGGGTGGGGACTGGGGACCGGGGAGCTGTTTTTT. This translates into CSARGWGLGTGELFF.